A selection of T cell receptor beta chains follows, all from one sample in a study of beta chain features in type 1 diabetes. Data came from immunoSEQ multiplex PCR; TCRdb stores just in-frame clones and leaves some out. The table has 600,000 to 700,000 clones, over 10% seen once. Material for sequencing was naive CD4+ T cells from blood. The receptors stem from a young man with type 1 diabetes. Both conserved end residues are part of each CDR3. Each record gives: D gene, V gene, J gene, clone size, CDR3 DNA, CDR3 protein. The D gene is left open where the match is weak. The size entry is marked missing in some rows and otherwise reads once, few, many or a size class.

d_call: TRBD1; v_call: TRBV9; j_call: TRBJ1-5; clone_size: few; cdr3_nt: TGTGCCAGCAGCGGACAGGGGAGTCAGCCCCAGCATTTT; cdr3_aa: CASSGQGSQPQHF
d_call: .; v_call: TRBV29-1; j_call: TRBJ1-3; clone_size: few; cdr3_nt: TGCAGCGTCCAAGGCGGAGAATCTGGAAACACCATATATTTT; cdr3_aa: CSVQGGESGNTIYF
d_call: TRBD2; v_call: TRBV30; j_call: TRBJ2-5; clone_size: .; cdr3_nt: TGTGCCTGGGACCCAGGGACTAGCTCTCCTCAAGAGACCCAGTACTTC; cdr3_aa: CAWDPGTSSPQETQYF
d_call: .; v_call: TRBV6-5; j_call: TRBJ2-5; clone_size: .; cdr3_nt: TGTGCCAGCTGGGGCAGGTACCAAGAGACCCAGTACTTC; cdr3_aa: CASWGRYQETQYF
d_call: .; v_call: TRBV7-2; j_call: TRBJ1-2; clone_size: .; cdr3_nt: TGTGCCAGCAGCTTATTTTACACCGGCCCCTATGGCTACACCTTC; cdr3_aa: CASSLFYTGPYGYTF
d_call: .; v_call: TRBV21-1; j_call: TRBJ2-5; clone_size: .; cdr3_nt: TGTGCCAGCAGCAAAAGACAGGGGGCTCGGCAAGAGACCCAGTACTTC; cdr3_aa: CASSKRQGARQETQYF
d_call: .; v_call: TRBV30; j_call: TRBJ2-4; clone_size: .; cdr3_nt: TGTGCCTGGAGGCCGAGAGGGGGGGTGAGGGGAAACATTCAGTACTTC; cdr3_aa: CAWRPRGGVRGNIQYF
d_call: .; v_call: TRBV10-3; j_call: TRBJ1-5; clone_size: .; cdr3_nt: TGTGCCATCAGTGATGGGGGGAATCAGCCCCAGCATTTT; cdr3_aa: CAISDGGNQPQHF
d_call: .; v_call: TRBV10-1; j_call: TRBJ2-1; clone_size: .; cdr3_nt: TGCGCCAGCAGTGAGGGCAGTTATCCCAATGAGCAGTTCTTC; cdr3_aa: CASSEGSYPNEQFF
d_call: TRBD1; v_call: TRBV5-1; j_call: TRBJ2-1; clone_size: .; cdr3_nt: TGCGCCAGCAGCTTGGAGGGACAGGGGAATGAGCAGTTCTTC; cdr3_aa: CASSLEGQGNEQFF
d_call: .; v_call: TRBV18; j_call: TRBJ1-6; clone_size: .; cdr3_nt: TGTGCCAGCTCACCCGGACCTCGATCACCCCTCCACTTT; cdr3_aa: CASSPGPRSPLHF
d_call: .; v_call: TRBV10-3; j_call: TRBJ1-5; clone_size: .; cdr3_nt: TGTGCCACCCGGCTGAACCTTAGCAATCAGCCCCAGCATTTT; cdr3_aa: CATRLNLSNQPQHF
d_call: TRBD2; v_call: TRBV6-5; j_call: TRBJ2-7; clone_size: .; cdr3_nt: TGTGCCAGCAGTTACTCGGCACGGGGGGAGACCTACGAGCAGTACTTC; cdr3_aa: CASSYSARGETYEQYF
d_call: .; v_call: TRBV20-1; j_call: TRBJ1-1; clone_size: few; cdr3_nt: TGCAGTGCCAGACGGGCTGAAGCTTTCTTT; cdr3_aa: CSARRAEAFF
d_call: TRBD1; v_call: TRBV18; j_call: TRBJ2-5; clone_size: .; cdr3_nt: TGTGCCAGCTCGCCTGGGACAGGTCAAGAGACCCAGTACTTC; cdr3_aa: CASSPGTGQETQYF
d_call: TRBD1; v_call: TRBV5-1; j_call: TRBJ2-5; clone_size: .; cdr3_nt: TGCGCCAGCAGCTTGGCGGGACAGGAGGAGACCCAGTACTTC; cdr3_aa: CASSLAGQEETQYF
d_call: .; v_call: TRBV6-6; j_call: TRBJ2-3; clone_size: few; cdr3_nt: TGTGCCAGCAGCCCACTTCGGGGCCAGGGCGCAGATACGCAGTATTTT; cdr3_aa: CASSPLRGQGADTQYF
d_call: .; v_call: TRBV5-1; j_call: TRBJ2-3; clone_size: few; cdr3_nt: TGCGCCAGCAGCTTGGGTGGCCGGTACACAGATACGCAGTATTTT; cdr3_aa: CASSLGGRYTDTQYF
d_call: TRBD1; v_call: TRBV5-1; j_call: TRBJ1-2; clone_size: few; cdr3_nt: TGCGCCAGCAGCGACCCCGGGACAGACTATGGCTACACCTTC; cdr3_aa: CASSDPGTDYGYTF
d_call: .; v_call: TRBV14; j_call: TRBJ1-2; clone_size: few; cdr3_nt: TGTGCCAGCAGCCAGGGAGGGGTTGACTATGGCTACACCTTC; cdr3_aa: CASSQGGVDYGYTF
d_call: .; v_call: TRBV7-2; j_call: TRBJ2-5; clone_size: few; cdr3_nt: TGTGCCAGCAGCTTAGCCGGCAGAACCGAGGGGACCCAGTACTTC; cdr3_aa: CASSLAGRTEGTQYF
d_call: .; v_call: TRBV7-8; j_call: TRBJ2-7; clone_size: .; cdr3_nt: TGTGCCAGCAGCTTAGACTATAACCAATACGAGCAGTACTTC; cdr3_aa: CASSLDYNQYEQYF
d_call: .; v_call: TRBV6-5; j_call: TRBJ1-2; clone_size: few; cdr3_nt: TGTGCCAGCAGGTTCAGGACCAACTATGGCTACACCTTC; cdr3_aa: CASRFRTNYGYTF
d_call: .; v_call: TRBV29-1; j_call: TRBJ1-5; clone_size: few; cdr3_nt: TGCAGCTGCTCAGGAGGGGCAAATCAGCCCCAGCATTTT; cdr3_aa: CSCSGGANQPQHF
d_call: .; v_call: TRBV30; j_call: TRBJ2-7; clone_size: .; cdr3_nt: TGTGCCTGGAGTACTTCCTACGAGCAGTACTTC; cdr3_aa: CAWSTSYEQYF
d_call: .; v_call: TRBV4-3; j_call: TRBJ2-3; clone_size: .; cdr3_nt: TGCGCCAGCAGCCAAGATCGGAAGGGGTTAGCAGATACGCAGTATTTT; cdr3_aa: CASSQDRKGLADTQYF
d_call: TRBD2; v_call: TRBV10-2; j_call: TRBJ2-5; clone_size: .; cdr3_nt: TGCGCCAGCAGTGAGATTGTGGGACTAGCGTACCAAGAGACCCAGTACTTC; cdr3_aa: CASSEIVGLAYQETQYF
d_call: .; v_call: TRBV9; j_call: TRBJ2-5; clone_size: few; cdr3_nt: TGTGCCAGCAGCTCCGGACGGACCCAAGAGACCCAGTACTTC; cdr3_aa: CASSSGRTQETQYF
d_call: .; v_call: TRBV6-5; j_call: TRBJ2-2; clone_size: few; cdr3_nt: TGTGCCAGCAGTTTTTGGACCGATCTTTCTAACGGGGAGCTGTTTTTT; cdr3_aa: CASSFWTDLSNGELFF
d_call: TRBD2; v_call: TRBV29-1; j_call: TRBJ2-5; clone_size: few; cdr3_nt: TGCAGCGTTGACGTTAGCGGGGGTGTAGAGACCCAGTACTTC; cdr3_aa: CSVDVSGGVETQYF
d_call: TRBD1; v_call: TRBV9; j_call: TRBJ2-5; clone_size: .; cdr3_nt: TGTGCCAGCAGCGAGGGAAACAGGGGGCACCAAGAGACCCAGTACTTC; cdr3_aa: CASSEGNRGHQETQYF
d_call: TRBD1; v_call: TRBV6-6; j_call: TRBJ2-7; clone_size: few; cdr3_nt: TGTGCCAGCAGTTGGCCGGGACAGGGGGACTTCGGGCAGTACTTC; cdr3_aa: CASSWPGQGDFGQYF
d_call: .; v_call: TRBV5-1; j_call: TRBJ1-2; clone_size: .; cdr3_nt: TGCGCCAGCAGCCTGGGTGGGGGCGCGGATGGCTACACCTTC; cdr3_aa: CASSLGGGADGYTF
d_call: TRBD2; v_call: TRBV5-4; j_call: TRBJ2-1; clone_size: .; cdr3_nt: TGTGCCAGCAGGCCAGGGCCTAGCGGGGGGTACAATGAGCAGTTCTTC; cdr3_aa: CASRPGPSGGYNEQFF
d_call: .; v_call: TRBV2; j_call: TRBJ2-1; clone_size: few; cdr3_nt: TGTGCCAGCGGGGCAGCGTACAATGAGCAGTTCTTC; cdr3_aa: CASGAAYNEQFF